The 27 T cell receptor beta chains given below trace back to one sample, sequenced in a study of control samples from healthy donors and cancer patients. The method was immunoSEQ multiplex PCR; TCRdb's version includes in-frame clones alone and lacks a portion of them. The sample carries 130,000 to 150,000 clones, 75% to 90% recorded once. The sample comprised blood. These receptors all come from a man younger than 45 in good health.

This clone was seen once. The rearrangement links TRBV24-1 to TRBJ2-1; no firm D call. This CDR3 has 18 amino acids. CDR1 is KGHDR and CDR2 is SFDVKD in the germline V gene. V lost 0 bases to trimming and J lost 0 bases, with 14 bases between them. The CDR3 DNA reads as TGTGCCACCAGTGATTTGGTGGCAGGCCCGAGCTCCTACAATGAGCAGTTCTTC. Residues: CATSDLVAGPSSYNEQFF.

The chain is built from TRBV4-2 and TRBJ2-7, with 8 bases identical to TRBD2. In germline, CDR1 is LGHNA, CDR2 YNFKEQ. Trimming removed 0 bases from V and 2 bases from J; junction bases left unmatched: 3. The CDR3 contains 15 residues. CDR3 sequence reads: CASSQDAGGPYEQYF. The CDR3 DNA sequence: TGTGCCAGCAGCCAAGATGCGGGGGGCCCCTACGAGCAGTACTTC.

The chain's CDR3 is CASSLSGARTEAFF. CDR3 DNA: TGTGCCAGCAGCTTATCAGGGGCGCGAACTGAAGCTTTCTTT. V usage is TRBV7-9 and J usage is TRBJ1-1, with D tentatively TRBD1 (6 bases). CDR3 size: 14 residues. Germline V gene data show CDR1 as SEHNR and CDR2 as FQNEAQ (reference sequence). V was clipped by 2 bases and J by 5 bases, with 12 bases between them.

The CDR3 loop is CASSLTSGFYNEQFF. CDR3 nucleotides: TGTGCCAGCAGCTTGACTAGCGGGTTCTACAATGAGCAGTTCTTC. This chain joins TRBV7-2 and TRBJ2-1, with 10 bases aligning to TRBD2. There are 15 residues in the CDR3. V dropped 3 bases and J dropped 3; count of bases not matched to a gene: 2. Germline values: CDR1 SGHTA, CDR2 FQGNSA.

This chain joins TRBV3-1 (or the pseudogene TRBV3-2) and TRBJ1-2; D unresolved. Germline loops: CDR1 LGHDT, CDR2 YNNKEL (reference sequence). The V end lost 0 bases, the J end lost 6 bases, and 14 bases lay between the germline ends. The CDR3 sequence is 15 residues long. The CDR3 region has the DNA TGTGCCAGCAGCCAAGATCTTCCGGTCATGGATGGCTACACCTTC. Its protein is CASSQDLPVMDGYTF.

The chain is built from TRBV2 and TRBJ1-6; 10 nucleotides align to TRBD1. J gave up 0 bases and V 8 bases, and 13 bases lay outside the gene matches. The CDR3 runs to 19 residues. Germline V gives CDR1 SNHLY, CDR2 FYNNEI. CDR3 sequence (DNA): TGTGCCAGCCATGGGCGGGGACAGGGGTCCAGCTCCTATAATTCACCCCTCCACTTT. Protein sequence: CASHGRGQGSSSYNSPLHF.

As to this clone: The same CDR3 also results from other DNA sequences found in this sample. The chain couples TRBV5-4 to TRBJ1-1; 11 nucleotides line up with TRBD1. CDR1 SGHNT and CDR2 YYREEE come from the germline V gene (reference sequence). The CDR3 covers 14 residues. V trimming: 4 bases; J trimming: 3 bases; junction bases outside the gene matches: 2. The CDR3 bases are TGTGCCAGCAGCCGGGGACAGGGGGACACTGAAGCTTTCTTT. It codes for CASSRGQGDTEAFF.

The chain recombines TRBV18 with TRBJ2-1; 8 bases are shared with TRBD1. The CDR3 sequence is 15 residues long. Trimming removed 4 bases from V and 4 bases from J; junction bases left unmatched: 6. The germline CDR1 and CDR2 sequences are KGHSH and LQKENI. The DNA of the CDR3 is TGTGCCAGCTCACTACAGGGGGGTTCGTACAATGAGCAGTTCTTC. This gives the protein CASSLQGGSYNEQFF.

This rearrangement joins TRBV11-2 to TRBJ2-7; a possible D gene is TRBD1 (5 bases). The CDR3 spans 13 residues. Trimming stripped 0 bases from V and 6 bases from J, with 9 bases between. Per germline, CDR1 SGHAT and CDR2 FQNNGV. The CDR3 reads CASSLESGIEQYF. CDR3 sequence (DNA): TGTGCCAGCAGCTTAGAGTCAGGGATCGAGCAGTACTTC.

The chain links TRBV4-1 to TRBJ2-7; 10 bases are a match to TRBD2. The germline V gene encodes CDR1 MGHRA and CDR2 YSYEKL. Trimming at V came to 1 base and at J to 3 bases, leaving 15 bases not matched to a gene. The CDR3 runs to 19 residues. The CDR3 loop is CASSQVQRGGHLSNYEQYF. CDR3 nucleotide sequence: TGCGCCAGCAGCCAAGTTCAGCGGGGGGGCCATTTAAGCAACTACGAGCAGTACTTC.

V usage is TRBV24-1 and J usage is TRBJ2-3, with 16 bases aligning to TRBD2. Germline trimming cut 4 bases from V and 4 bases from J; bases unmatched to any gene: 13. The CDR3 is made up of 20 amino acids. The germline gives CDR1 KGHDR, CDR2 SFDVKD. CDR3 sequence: CATSDLPGLAGGPGADTQYF. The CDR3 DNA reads TGTGCCACCAGTGACCTCCCGGGACTAGCGGGAGGGCCTGGGGCAGATACGCAGTATTTT.

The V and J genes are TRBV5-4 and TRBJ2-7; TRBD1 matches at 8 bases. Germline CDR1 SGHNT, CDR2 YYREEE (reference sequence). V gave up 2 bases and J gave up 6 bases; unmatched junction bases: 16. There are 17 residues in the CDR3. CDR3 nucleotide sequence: TGTGCCAGCAGCTTAATCCGAGGTCGGGACAGGATAGTCGAGCAGTACTTC. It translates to CASSLIRGRDRIVEQYF.

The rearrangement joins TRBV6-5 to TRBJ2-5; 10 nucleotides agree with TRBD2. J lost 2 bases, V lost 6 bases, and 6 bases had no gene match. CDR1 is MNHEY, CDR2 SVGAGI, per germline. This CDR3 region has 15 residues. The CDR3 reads CASRDGTSEQETQYF. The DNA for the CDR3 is TGTGCCAGCAGAGACGGGACTAGCGAACAAGAGACCCAGTACTTC.

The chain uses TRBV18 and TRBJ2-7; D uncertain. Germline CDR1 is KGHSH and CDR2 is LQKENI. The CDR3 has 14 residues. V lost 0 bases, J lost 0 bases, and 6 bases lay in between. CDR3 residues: CASSPPWGSYEQYF. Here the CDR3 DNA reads TGTGCCAGCTCACCACCGTGGGGCTCCTACGAGCAGTACTTC.

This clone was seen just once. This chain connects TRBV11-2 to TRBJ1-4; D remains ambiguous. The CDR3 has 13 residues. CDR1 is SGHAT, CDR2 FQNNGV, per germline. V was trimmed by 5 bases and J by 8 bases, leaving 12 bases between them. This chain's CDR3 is CASSRGGEEKLFF. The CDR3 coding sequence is TGTGCCAGCAGCCGTGGAGGTGAGGAAAAACTGTTTTTT.

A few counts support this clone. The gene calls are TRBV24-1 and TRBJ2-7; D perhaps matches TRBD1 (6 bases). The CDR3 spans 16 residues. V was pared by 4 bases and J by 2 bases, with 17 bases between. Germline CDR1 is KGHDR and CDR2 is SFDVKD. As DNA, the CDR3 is TGTGCCACCAGTGACAACGCGCAGGGGAATCCCTACGAGCAGTACTTC. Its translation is CATSDNAQGNPYEQYF.

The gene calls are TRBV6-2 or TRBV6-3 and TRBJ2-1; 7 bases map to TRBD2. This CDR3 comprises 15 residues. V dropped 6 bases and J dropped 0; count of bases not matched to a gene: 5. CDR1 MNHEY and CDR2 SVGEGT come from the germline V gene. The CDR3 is CASSLREGSYNEQFF. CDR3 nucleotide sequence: TGTGCCAGCAGCCTAAGGGAGGGCTCCTACAATGAGCAGTTCTTC.

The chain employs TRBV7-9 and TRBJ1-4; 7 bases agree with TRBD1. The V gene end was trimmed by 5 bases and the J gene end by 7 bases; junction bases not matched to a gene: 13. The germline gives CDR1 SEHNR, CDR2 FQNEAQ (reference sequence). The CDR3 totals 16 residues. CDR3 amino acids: CASSRRKTGEGEKLFF. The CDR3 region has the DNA TGTGCCAGCAGCCGGAGGAAAACAGGGGAGGGTGAAAAACTGTTTTTT.

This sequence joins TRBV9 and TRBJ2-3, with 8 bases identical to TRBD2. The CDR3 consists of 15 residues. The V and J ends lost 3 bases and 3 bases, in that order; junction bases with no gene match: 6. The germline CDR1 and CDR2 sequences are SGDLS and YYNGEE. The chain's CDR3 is CASSGREGLTDTQYF. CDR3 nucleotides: TGTGCCAGCAGCGGACGGGAGGGCTTAACAGATACGCAGTATTTT.

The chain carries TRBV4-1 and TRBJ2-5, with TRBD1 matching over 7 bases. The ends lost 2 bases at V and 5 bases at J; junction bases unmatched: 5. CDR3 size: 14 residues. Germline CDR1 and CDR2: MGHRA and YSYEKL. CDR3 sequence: CASSQTGVEETQYF. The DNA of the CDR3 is TGCGCCAGCAGCCAAACAGGGGTGGAGGAGACCCAGTACTTC.

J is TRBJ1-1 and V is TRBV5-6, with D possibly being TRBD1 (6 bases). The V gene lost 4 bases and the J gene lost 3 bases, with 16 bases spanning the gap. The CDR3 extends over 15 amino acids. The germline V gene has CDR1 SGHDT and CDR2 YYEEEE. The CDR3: CASSRPTRQDTEAFF. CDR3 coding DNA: TGTGCCAGCAGCCGACCAACTCGACAGGACACTGAAGCTTTCTTT.

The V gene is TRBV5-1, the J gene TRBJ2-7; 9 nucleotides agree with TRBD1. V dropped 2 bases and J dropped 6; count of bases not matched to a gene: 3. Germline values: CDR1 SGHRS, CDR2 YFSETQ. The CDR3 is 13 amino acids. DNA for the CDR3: TGCGCCAGCAGCTTAGGACAGGGGTTCGAGCAGTACTTC. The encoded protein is CASSLGQGFEQYF.

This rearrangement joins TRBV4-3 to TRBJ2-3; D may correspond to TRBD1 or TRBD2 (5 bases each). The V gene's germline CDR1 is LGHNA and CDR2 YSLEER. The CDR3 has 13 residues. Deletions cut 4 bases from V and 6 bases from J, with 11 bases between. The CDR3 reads CASSLGTTDTQYF. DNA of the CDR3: TGCGCCAGCAGCCTCGGGACGACGGATACGCAGTATTTT.

For the CDR3, the DNA is TGTGCCAGTAGTATAGGGGAGAGAGGTCAGCCCCAGCATTTT. It codes for CASSIGERGQPQHF. This chain links TRBV19 with TRBJ1-5; D call uncertain. Trimming removed 1 base from V and 6 bases from J, with 10 bases in between. The germline gives CDR1 LNHDA, CDR2 SQIVND (reference sequence). The CDR3 totals 14 residues.

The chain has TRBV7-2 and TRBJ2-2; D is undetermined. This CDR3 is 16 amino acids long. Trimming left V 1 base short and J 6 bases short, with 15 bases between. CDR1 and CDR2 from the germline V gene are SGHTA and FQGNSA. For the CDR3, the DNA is TGTGCCAGCAGCTTAGGGCAGGCCCTTTTATCCGGGGAGCTGTTTTTT. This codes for CASSLGQALLSGELFF.

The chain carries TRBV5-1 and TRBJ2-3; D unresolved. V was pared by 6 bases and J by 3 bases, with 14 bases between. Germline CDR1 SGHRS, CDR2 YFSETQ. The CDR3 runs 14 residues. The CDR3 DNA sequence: TGCGCCAGCACCCAAATACCAGGAACAGATACGCAGTATTTT. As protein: CASTQIPGTDTQYF.

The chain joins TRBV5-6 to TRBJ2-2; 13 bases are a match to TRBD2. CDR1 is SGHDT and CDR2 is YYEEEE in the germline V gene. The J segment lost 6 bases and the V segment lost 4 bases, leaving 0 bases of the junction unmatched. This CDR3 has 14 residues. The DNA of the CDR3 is TGTGCCAGCAGCGGACTAGCGGGGGCCGGGGAGCTGTTTTTT. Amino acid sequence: CASSGLAGAGELFF.